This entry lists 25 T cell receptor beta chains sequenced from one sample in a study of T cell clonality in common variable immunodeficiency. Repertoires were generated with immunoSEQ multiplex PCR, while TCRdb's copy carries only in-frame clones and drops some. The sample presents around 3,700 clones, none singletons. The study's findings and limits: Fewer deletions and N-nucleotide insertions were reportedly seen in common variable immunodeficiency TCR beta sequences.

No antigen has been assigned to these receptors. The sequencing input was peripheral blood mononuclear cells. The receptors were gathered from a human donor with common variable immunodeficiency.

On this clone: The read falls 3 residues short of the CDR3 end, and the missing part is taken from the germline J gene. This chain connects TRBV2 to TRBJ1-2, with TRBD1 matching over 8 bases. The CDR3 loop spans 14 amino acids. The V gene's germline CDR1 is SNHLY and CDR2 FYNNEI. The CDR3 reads CASSEGGTGAGYTF. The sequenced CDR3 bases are TGTGCCAGCAGTGAGGGAGGGACAGGAGCAGGC. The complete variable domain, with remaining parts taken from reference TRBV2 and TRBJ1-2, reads EPEVTQTPSHQVTQMGQEVILRCVPISNHLYFYWYRQILGQKVEFLVSFYNNEISEKSEIFDDQFSVERPDGSNFTLKIRSTKLEDSAMYFCASSEGGTGAGYTFGSGTRLTVV.

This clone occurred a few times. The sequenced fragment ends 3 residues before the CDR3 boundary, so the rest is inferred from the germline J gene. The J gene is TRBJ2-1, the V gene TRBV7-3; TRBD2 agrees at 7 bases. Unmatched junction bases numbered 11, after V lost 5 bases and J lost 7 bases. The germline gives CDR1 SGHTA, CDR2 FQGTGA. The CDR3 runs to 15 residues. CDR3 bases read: TGTGCCAGCAGCCCTAGGACTACGCGGGGGAATGAG. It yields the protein CASSPRTTRGNE. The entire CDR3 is CASSPRTTRGNEQFF.

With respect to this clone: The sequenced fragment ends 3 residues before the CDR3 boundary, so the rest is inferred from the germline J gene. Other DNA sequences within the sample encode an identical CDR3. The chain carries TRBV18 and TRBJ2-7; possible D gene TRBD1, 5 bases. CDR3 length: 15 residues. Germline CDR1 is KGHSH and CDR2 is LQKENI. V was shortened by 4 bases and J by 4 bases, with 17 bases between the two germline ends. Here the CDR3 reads CASSHRQGRAYEQYF. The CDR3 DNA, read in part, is TGTGCCAGCTCACACCGGCAGGGAAGGGCGTACGAG.

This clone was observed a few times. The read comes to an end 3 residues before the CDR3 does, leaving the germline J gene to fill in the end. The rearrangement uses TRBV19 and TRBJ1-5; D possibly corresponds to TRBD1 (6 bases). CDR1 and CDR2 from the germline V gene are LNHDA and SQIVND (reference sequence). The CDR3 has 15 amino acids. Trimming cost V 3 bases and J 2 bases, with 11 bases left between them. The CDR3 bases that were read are TGTGCCAGTAGTATCCAGGGGTCCGGCAATCAGCCC. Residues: CASSIQGSGNQP. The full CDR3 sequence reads CASSIQGSGNQPQHF.

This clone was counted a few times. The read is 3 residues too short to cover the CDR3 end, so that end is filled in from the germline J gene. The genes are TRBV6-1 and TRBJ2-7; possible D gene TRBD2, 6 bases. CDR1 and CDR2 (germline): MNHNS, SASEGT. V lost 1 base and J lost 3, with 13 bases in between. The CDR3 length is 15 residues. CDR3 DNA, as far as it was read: TGTGCCAGCAGTGAAGGCCGTCGGGGGTACTACGAG. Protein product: CASSEGRRGYYE. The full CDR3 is CASSEGRRGYYEQYF.

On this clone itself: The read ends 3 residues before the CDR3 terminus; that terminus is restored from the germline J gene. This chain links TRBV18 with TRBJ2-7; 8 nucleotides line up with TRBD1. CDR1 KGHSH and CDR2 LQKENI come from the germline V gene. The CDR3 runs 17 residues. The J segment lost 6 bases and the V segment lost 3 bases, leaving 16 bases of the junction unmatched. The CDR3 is CASSPSPRTGWFGEQYF. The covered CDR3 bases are TGTGCCAGCTCACCCTCACCTCGGACAGGGTGGTTTGGCGAG.

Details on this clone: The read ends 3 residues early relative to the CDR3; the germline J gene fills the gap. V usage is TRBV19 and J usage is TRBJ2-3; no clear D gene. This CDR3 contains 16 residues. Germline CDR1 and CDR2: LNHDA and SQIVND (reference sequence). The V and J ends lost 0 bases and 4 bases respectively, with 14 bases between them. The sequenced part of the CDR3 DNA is TGTGCCAGTAGTATAGAAACACGTACCCCTCCAGATACG. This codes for CASSIETRTPPDT. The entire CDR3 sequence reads CASSIETRTPPDTQYF.

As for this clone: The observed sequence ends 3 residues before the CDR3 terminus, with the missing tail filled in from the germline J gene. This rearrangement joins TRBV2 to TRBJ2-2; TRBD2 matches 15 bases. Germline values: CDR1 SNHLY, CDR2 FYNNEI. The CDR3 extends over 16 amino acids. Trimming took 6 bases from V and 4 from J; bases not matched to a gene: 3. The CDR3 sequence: CASSSGLAGGTGELFF. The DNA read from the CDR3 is TGTGCCAGCAGCTCGGGACTAGCGGGAGGCACCGGGGAG. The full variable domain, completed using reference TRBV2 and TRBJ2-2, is EPEVTQTPSHQVTQMGQEVILRCVPISNHLYFYWYRQILGQKVEFLVSFYNNEISEKSEIFDDQFSVERPDGSNFTLKIRSTKLEDSAMYFCASSSGLAGGTGELFFGEGSRLTVL.

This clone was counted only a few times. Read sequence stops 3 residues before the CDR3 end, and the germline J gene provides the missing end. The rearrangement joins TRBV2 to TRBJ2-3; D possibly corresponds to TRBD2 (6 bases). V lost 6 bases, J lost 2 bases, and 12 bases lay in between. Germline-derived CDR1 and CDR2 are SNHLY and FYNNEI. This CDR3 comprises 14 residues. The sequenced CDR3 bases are TGTGCCAGCAGCCCAGGAGGGTTCACAGATACG. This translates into CASSPGGFTDT. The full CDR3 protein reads CASSPGGFTDTQYF.

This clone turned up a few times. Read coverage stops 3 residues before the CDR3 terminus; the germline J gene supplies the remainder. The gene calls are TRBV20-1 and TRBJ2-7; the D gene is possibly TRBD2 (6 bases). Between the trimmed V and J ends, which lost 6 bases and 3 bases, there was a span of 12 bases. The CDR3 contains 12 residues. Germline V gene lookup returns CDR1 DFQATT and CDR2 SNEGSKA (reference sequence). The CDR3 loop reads CSAGTVGYEQYF. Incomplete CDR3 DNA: TGCAGTGCAGGGACTGTCGGCTACGAG.

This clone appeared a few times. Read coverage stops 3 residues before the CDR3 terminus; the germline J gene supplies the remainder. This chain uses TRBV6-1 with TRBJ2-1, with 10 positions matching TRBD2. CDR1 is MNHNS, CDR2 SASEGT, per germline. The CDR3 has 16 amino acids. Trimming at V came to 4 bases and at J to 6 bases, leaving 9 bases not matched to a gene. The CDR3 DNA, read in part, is TGTGCCAGCAGTGTTATAGCGGGGGGCGATTTCAATGAG. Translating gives CASSVIAGGDFNE. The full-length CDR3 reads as CASSVIAGGDFNEQFF.

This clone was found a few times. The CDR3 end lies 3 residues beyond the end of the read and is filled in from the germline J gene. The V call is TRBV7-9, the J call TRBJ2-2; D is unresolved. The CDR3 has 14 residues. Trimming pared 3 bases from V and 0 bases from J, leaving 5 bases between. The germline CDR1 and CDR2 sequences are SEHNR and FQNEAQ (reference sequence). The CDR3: CASSFPANTGELFF. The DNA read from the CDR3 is TGTGCCAGCAGCTTCCCGGCGAACACCGGGGAG.

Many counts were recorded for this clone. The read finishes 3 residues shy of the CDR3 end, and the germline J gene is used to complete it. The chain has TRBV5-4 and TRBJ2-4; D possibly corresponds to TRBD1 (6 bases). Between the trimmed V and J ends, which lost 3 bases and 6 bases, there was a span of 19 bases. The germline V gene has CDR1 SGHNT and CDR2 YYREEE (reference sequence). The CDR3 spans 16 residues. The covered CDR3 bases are TGTGCCAGCAGCTATACAGGGTTAGTGTCCGGAAACATT. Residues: CASSYTGLVSGNI. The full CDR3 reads CASSYTGLVSGNIQYF. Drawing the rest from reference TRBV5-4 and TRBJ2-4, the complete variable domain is ETGVTQSPTHLIKTRGQQVTLRCSSQSGHNTVSWYQQALGQGPQFIFQYYREEENGRGNFPPRFSGLQFPNYSSELNVNALELDDSALYLCASSYTGLVSGNIQYFGAGTRLSVL.

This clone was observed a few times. This CDR3 reads CASTQTDTQYF. CDR3 bases read: TGTGCCAGCACCCAAACAGATACG. The chain links TRBV6-4 to TRBJ2-3; no firm D call. From the germline J gene comes the end of the CDR3, since the read stops 3 residues before it. The CDR3 is 11 residues long. With 7 bases removed from V and 3 bases from J, the gap between germline ends came to 5 bases. Per germline, CDR1 MRHNA and CDR2 SNTAGT.

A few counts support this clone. The CDR3 DNA, read in part, is TGTGCCAGCAGCCAACCGGGACAGGGCTCCTACGAG. It specifies CASSQPGQGSYE. The whole CDR3 sequence reads CASSQPGQGSYEQYF. This chain connects TRBV7-9 to TRBJ2-7, with TRBD1 matching over 9 bases. From the germline J gene comes the end of the CDR3, since the read stops 3 residues before it. CDR3 length: 15 residues. V shed 5 bases and J 0 bases; nucleotides not matched to a gene: 5. The germline gives CDR1 SEHNR, CDR2 FQNEAQ (reference sequence). Complete variable domain (other parts from reference TRBV7-9 and TRBJ2-7): DTGVSQNPRHKITKRGQNVTFRCDPISEHNRLYWYRQTLGQGPEFLTYFQNEAQLEKSRLLSDRFSAERPKGSFSTLEIQRTEQGDSAMYLCASSQPGQGSYEQYFGPGTRLTVT.

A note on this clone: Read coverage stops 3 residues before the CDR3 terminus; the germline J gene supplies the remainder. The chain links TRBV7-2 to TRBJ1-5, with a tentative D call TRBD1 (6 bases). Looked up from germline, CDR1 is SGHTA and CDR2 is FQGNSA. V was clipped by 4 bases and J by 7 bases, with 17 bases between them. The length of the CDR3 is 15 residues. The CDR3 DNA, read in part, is TGTGCCAGCAGCTCGGGACAACGGGGTAAACAGCCC. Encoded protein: CASSSGQRGKQP. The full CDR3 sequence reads CASSSGQRGKQPQHF.

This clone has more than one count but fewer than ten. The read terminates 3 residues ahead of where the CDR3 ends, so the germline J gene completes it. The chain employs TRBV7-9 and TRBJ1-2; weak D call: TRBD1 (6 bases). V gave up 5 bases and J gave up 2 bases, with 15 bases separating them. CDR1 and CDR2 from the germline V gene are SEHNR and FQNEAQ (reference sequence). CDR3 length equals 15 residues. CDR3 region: CASSPPLTGNYGYTF. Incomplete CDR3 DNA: TGTGCCAGCAGCCCTCCTCTAACAGGGAACTATGGC.

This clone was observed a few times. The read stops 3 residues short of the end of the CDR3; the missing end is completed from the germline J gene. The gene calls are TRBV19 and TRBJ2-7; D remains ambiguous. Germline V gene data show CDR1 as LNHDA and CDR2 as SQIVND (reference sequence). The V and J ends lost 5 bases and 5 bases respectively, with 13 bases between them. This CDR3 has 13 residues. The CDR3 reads CASSARSGNEQYF. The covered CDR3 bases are TGTGCCAGTAGTGCCCGATCGGGTAACGAG.

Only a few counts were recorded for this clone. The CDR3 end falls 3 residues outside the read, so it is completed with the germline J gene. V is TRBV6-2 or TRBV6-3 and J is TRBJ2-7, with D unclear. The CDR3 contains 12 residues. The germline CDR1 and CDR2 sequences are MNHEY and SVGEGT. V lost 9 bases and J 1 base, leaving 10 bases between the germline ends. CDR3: CASSSLSYEQYF. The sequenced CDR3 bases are TGTGCCAGTTCGTCGTTGTCCTACGAG.

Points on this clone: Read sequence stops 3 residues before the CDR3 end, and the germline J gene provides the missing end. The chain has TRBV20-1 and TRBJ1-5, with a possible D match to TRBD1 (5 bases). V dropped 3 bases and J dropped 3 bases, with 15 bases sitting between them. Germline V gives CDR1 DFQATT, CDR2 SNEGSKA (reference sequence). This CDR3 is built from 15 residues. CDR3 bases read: TGCAGTGCTAGGTGGTCGCGGGGGGTCAATCAGCCC. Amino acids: CSARWSRGVNQP. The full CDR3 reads CSARWSRGVNQPQHF.

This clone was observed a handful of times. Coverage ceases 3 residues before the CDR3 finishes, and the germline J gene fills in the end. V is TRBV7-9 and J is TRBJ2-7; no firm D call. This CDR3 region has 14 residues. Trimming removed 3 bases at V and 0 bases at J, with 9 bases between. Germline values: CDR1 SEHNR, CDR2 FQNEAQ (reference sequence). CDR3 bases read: TGTGCCAGCAGCTTTACCGGGTCCTCCTACGAG. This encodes CASSFTGSSYE. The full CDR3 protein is CASSFTGSSYEQYF.

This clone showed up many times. The sequenced CDR3 bases are TGTGCCAGCAGCTTAGCGCGAACAGGGATAGATGGCAATCAGCCC. Translated: CASSLARTGIDGNQP. The entire CDR3 sequence reads CASSLARTGIDGNQPQHF. The rearrangement links TRBV7-2 to TRBJ1-5, with a possible D match to TRBD1 (6 bases). The CDR3 end lies 3 residues beyond the end of the read and is filled in from the germline J gene. Trimming took 0 bases from V and 2 from J, leaving 17 bases between them. The CDR3 totals 18 residues. CDR1 and CDR2 from the germline V gene are SGHTA and FQGNSA.

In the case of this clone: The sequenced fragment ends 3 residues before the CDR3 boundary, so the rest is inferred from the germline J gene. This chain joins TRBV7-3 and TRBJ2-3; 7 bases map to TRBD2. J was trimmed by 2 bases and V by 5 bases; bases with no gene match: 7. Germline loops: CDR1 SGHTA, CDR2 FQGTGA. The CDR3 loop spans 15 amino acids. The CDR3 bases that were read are TGTGCCAGCAGCCCGGGGGAGGGAATCACAGATACG. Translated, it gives CASSPGEGITDT. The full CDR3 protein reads CASSPGEGITDTQYF.

The part of the CDR3 DNA that was read is TGTGCCAGCAGCCACCGGGACAGGGTTAGCTATGGC. As protein: CASSHRDRVSYG. The whole CDR3 region reads CASSHRDRVSYGYTF. J is TRBJ1-2 and V is TRBV7-9, with TRBD1 identical over 9 bases. The read is 3 residues too short to cover the CDR3 end, so that end is filled in from the germline J gene. The germline CDR1 and CDR2 sequences are SEHNR and FQNEAQ (reference sequence). V gave up 5 bases and J gave up 4 bases; unmatched junction bases: 8. The CDR3 contains 15 residues.

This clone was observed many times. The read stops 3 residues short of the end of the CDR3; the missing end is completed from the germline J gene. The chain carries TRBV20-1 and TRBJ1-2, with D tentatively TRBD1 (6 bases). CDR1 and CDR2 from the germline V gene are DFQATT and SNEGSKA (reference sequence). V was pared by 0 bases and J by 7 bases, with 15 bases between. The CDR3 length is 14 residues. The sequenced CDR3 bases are TGCAGTGCTAGAGAGCAACAGGGATTCGCTGGC. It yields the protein CSAREQQGFAG. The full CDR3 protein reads CSAREQQGFAGYTF.